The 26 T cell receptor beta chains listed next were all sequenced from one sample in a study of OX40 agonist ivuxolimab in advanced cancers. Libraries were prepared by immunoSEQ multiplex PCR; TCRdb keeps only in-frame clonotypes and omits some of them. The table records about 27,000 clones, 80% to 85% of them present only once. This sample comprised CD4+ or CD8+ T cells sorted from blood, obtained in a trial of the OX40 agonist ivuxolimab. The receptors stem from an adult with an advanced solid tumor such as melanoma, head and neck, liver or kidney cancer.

CDR3 nucleotides: TGTGCCAGCAGAGCCGGGAACCCGAACACTGAAGCTTTCTTT. Protein product: CASRAGNPNTEAFF. The rearrangement joins TRBV27 to TRBJ1-1; D is ambiguous. Deletions cut 6 bases from V and 1 base from J, with 12 bases between. Germline V lookup: CDR1 MNHEY, CDR2 SMNVEV (reference sequence). CDR3 length equals 14 residues.

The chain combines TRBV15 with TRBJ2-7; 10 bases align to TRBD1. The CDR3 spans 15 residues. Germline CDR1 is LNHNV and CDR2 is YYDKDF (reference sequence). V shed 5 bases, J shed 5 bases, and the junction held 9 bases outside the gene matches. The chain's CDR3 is CATSGLRDRGHEQYF. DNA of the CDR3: TGTGCCACCAGCGGCCTCCGGGACAGGGGACACGAGCAGTACTTC.

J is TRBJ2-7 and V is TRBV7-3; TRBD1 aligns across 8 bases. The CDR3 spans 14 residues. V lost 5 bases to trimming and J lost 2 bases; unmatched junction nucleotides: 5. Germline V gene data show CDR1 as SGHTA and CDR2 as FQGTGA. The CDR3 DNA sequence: TGTGCCAGCAGCCCCGGACAGGGCCCCTACGAGCAGTACTTC. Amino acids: CASSPGQGPYEQYF.

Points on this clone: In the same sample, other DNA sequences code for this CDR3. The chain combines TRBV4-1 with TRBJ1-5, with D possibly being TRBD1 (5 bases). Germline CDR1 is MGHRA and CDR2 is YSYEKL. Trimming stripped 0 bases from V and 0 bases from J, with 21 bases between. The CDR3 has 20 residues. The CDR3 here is CASSQDREETERYSNQPQHF. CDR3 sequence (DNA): TGCGCCAGCAGCCAAGATCGCGAAGAGACAGAGCGCTATAGCAATCAGCCCCAGCATTTT.

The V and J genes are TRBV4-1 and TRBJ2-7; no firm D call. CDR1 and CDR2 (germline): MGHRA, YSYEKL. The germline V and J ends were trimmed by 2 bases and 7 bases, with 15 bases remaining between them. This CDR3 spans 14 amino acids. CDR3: CASSQIVSNLEQYF. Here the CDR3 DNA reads TGCGCCAGCAGCCAAATAGTCAGTAACCTGGAGCAGTACTTC.

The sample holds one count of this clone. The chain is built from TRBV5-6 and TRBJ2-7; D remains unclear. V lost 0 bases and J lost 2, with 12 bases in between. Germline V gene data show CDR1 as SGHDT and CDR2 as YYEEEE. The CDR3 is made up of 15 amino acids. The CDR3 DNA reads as TGTGCCAGCAGCTTGGATGGCCCTACGCCCTACGAGCAGTACTTC. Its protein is CASSLDGPTPYEQYF.

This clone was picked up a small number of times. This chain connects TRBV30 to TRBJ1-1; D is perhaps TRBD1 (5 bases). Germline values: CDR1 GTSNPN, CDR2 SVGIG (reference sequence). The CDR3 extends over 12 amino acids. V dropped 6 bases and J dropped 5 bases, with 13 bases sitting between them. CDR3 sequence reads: CACIPGGTEAFF. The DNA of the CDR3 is TGTGCCTGCATCCCGGGGGGGACTGAAGCTTTCTTT.

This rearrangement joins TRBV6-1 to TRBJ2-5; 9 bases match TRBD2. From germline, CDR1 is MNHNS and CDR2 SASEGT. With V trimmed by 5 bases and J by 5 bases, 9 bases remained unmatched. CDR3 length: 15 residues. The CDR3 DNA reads TGTGCCAGCAGTACAGGGGCGGGAGGGGGGGAGACCCAGTACTTC. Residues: CASSTGAGGGETQYF.

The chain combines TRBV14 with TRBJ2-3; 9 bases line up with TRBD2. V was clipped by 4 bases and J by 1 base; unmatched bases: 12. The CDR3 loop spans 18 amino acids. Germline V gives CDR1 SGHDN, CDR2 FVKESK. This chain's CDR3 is CASSPLLAGADGTDTQYF. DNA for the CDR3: TGTGCCAGCAGCCCCCTCTTAGCGGGAGCAGACGGCACAGATACGCAGTATTTT. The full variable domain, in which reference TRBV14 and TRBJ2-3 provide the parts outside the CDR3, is EAGVTQFPSHSVIEKGQTVTLRCDPISGHDNLYWYRRVMGKEIKFLLHFVKESKQDESGMPNNRFLAERTGGTYSTLKVQPAELEDSGVYFCASSPLLAGADGTDTQYFGPGTRLTVL.

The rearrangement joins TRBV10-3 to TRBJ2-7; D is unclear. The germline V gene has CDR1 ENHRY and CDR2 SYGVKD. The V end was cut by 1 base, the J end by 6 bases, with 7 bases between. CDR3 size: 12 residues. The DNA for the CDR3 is TGTGCCATCAGTGAGTTAGGTCTCGAGCAGTACTTC. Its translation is CAISELGLEQYF.

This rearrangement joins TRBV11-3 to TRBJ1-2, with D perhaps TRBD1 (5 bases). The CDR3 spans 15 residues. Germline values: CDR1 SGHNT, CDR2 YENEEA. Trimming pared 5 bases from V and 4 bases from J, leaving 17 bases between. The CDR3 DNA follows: TGTGCCAGCAGCCCCGGGGGAGGGAGCATCTATGGCTACACCTTC. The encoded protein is CASSPGGGSIYGYTF.

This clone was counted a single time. The CDR3 protein is CASSRTDLNEQFF. In DNA form, the CDR3 reads TGTGCCAGCAGCCGGACCGATCTCAATGAGCAGTTCTTC. The V call is TRBV6-5, the J call TRBJ2-1; no clear D. V lost 6 bases to trimming and J lost 6 bases, with 12 bases between them. The CDR3 has 13 amino acids. CDR1 MNHEY and CDR2 SVGAGI come from the germline V gene.

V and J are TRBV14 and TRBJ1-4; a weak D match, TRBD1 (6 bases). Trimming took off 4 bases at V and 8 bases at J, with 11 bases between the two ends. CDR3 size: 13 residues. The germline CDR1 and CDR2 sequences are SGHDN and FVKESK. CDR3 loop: CASSPRGQEKLFF. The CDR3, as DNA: TGTGCCAGCAGCCCCCGCGGACAGGAAAAACTGTTTTTT.

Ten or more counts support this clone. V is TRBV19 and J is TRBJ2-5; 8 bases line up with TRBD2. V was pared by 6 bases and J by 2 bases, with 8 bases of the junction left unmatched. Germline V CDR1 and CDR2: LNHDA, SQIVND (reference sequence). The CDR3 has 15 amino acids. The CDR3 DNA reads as TGTGCCAGTAGCCGGGGACTAGGCGAACAAGAGACCCAGTACTTC. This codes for CASSRGLGEQETQYF.

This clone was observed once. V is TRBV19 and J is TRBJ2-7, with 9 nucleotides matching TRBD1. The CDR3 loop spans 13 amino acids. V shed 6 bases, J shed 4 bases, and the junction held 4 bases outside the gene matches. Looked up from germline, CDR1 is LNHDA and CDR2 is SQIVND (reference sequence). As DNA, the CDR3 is TGTGCCAGTAGCGCTGGACAGGGGTACGAGCAGTACTTC. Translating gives CASSAGQGYEQYF.

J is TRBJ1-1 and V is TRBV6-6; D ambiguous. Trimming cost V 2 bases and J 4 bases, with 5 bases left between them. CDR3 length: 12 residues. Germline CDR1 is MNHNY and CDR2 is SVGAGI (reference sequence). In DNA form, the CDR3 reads TGTGCCAGCAGTTACGGATCCACTGAAGCTTTCTTT. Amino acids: CASSYGSTEAFF.

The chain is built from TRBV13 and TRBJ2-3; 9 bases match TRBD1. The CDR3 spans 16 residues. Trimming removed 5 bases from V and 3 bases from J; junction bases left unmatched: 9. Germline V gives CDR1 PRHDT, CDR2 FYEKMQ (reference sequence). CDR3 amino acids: CASSTTGTGTTDTQYF. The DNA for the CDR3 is TGTGCCAGCAGCACTACCGGGACAGGGACGACAGATACGCAGTATTTT.

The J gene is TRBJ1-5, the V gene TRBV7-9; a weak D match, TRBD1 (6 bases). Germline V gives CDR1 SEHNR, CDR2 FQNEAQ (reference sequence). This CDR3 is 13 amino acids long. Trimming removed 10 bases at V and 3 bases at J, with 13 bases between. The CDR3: CATAGGFNQPQHF. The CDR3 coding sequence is TGTGCCACAGCGGGGGGCTTCAATCAGCCCCAGCATTTT.

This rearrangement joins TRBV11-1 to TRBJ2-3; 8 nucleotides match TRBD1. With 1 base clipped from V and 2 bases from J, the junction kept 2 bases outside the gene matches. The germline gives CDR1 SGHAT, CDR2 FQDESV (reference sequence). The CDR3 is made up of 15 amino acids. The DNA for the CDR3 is TGTGCCAGCAGCTTAGGGACAGGGCACACAGATACGCAGTATTTT. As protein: CASSLGTGHTDTQYF.

This CDR3 is CASSLYGGVDTDTQYF. The CDR3 DNA reads as TGTGCCAGCAGTTTATACGGGGGAGTGGACACAGATACGCAGTATTTT. V is TRBV27 and J is TRBJ2-3; TRBD2 might be the D (6 bases). This CDR3 spans 16 amino acids. Germline V gene sequence: CDR1 MNHEY, CDR2 SMNVEV (reference sequence). Trimming stripped 1 base from V and 2 bases from J, with 13 bases between.

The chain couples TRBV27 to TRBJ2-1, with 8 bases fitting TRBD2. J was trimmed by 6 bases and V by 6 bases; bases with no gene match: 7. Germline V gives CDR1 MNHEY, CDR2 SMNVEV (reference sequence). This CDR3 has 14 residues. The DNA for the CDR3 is TGTGCCAGCAGCCCGGGACTAGGGGCCAATGAGCAGTTCTTC. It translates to CASSPGLGANEQFF.

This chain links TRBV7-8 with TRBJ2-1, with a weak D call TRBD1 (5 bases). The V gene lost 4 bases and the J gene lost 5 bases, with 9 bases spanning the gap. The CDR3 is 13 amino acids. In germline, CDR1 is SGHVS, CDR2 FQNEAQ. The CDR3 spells CASSWQGNNEQFF. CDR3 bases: TGTGCCAGCAGCTGGCAGGGTAACAATGAGCAGTTCTTC.

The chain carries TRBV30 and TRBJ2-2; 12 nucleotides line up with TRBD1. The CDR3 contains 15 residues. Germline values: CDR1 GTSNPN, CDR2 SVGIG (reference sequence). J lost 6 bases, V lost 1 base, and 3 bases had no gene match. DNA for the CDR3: TGTGCCTGGAGTGGAGGGACAGGGGGCCCCGGGGAGCTGTTTTTT. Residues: CAWSGGTGGPGELFF.

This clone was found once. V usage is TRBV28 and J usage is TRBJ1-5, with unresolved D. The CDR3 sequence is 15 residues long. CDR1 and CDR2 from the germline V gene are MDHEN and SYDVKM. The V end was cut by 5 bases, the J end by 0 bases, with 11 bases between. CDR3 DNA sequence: TGTGCCAGCAGTAGTCTAGCCGATAGCAATCAGCCCCAGCATTTT. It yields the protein CASSSLADSNQPQHF.

The CDR3 coding sequence is TGTGCCAGCAGCTTGGGGGGGAGCAATCAGCCCCAGCATTTT. Amino acids: CASSLGGSNQPQHF. The chain uses TRBV13 and TRBJ1-5; TRBD1 is a possible D gene (5 bases). Germline V gene lookup returns CDR1 PRHDT and CDR2 FYEKMQ (reference sequence). This CDR3 has 14 residues. V shed 3 bases and J shed 1 base, with 7 bases lying between them.

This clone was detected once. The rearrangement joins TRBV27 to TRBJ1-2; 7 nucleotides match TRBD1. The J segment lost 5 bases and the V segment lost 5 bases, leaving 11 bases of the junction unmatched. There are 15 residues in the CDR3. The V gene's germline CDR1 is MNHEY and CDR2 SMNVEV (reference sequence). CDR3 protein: CASSPGGQLLYGYTF. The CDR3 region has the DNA TGTGCCAGCAGTCCAGGGGGACAGCTGCTTTATGGCTACACCTTC.